Listed here is a single T cell receptor (beta chain). This sample is drawn from a study of blood T cell repertoires in COVID-19. Measured with immunoSEQ multiplex PCR; TCRdb has only the in-frame clones, and not every one. The sample has some 330,000 clones; more than 75% are singletons. CDR3 length: 12 amino acids. Deletions cut 9 bases from V and 6 bases from J, with 12 bases between. Germline V gives CDR1 KGHDR, CDR2 SFDVKD. This sequence was found in a man aged 25 to 45 who had recovered from COVID-19. The sequencing input was PBMCs or T cells enriched from blood (not recorded which). The chain recombines TRBV24-1 with TRBJ2-3; D is ambiguous. The DNA for the CDR3 is TGTGCCACCGGCCAGTCACAGGATACGCAGTATTTT. Residues: CATGQSQDTQYF.